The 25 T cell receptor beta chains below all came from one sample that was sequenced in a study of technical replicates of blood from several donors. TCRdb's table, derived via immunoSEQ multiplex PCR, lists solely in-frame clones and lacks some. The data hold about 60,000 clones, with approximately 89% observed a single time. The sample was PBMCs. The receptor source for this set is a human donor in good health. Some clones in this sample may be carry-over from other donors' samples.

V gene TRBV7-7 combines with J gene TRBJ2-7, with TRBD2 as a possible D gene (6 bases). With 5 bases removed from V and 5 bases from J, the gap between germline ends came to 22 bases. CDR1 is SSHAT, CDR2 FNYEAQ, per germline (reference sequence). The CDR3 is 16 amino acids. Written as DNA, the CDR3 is TGTGCCAGCAGCCCTACAGTTTTCGGGGGAAAGGACGAGCAGTACTTC. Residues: CASSPTVFGGKDEQYF.

This CDR3 reads CASSAQGEQYF. The CDR3 region has the DNA TGTGCCAGCAGTGCCCAGGGCGAGCAGTACTTC. The V gene is TRBV9, the J gene TRBJ2-7; D is possibly TRBD1 (5 bases). CDR1 and CDR2 (germline): SGDLS, YYNGEE. The length of the CDR3 is 11 residues. Deletions cut 5 bases from V and 6 bases from J, with 9 bases between.

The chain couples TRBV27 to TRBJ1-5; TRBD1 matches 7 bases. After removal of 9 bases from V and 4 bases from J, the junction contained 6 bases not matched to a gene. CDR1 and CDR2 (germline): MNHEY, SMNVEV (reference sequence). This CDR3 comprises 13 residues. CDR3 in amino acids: CARMTGSNQPQHF. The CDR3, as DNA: TGTGCCAGGATGACAGGGTCAAATCAGCCCCAGCATTTT.

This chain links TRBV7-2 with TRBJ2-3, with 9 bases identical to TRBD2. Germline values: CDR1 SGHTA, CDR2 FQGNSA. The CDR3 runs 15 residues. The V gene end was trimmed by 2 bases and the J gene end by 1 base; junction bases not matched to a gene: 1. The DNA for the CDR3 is TGTGCCAGCAGCTTACGCGGGGGGGGCACAGATACGCAGTATTTT. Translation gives CASSLRGGGTDTQYF.

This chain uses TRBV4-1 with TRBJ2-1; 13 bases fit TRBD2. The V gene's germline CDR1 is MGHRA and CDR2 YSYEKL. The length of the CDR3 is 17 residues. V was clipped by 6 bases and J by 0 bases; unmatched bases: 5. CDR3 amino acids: CASSTTSGGISYNEQFF. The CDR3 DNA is TGCGCCAGCAGTACGACTAGCGGGGGGATCTCCTACAATGAGCAGTTCTTC.

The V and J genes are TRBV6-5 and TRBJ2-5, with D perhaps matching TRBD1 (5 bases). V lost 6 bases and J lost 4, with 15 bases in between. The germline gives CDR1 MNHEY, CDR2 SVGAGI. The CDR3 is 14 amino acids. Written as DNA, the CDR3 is TGTGCCAGCAGCGAAACAGGATCGGGAGAGACCCAGTACTTC. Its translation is CASSETGSGETQYF.

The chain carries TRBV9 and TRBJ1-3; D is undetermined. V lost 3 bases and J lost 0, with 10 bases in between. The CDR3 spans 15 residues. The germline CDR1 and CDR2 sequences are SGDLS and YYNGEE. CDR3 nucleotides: TGTGCCAGCAGCGCCGGACTGGTCTCTGGAAACACCATATATTTT. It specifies CASSAGLVSGNTIYF.

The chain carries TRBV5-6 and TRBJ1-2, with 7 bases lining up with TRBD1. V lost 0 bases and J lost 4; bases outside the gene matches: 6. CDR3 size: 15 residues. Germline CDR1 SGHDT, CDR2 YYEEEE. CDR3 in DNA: TGTGCCAGCAGCTTGGGGGGACAGAACTTCTATGGCTACACCTTC. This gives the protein CASSLGGQNFYGYTF.

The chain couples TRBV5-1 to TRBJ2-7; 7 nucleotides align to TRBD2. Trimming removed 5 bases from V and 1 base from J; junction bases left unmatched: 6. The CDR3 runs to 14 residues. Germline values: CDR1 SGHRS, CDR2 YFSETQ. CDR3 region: CASSYTSDSYEQYF. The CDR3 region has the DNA TGCGCCAGCAGTTATACTAGCGATTCCTACGAGCAGTACTTC.

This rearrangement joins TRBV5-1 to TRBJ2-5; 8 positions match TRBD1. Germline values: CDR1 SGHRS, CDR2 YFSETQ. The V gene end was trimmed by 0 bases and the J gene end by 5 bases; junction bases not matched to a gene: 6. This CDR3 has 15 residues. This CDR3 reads CASSLGDRMRETQYF. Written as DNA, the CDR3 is TGCGCCAGCAGCTTGGGGGACAGGATGCGGGAGACCCAGTACTTC.

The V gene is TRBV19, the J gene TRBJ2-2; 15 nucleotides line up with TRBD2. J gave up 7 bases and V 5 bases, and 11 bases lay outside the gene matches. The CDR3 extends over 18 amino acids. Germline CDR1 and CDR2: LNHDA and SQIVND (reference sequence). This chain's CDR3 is CASSPQGGLAGGGGELFF. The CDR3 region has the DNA TGTGCCAGTAGTCCCCAAGGGGGACTAGCGGGGGGTGGCGGGGAGCTGTTTTTT.

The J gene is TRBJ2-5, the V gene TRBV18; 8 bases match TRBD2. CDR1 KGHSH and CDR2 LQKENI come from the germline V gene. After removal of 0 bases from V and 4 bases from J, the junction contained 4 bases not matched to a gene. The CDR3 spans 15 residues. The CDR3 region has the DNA TGTGCCAGCTCACCACCAACGGGGGGGCGAGAGACCCAGTACTTC. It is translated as CASSPPTGGRETQYF.

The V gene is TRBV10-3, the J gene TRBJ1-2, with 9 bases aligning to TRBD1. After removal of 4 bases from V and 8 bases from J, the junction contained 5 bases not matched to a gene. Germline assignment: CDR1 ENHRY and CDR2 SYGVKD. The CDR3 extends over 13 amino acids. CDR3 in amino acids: CAISAGTGYGYTF. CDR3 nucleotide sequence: TGTGCCATCAGTGCGGGGACAGGGTACGGCTACACCTTC.

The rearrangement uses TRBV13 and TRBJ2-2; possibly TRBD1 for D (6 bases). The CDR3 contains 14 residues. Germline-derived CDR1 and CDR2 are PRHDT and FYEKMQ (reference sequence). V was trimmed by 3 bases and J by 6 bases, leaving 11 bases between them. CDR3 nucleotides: TGTGCCAGCAGCTTTTTACAGGGAGCCGGGGAGCTGTTTTTT. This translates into CASSFLQGAGELFF.

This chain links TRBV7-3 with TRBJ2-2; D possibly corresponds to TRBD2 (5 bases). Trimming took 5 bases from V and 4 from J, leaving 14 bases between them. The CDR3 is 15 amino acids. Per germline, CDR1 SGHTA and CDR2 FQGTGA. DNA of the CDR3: TGTGCCAGCAGCCGAGGACCCGCGGGCACCGGGGAGCTGTTTTTT. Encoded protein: CASSRGPAGTGELFF.

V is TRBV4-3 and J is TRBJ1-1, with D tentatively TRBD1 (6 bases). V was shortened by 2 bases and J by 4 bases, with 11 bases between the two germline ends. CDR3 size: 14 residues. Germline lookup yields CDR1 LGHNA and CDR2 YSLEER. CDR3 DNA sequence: TGCGCCAGCAGCCAAATAGGGGGGGGCACTGAAGCTTTCTTT. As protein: CASSQIGGGTEAFF.

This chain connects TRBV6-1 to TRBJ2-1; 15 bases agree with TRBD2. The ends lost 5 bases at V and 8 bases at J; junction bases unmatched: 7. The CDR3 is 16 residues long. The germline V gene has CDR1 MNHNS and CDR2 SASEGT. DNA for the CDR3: TGTGCCAGCAGTAAAGGGACTAGCGGGAGGTTTGATGAGCAGTTCTTC. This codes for CASSKGTSGRFDEQFF.

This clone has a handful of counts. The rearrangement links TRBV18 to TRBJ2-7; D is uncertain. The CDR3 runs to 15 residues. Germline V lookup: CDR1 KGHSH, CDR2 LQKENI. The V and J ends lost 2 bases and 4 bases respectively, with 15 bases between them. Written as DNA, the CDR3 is TGTGCCAGCTCACCAAAGGAAACGGGTCGGTACGAGCAGTACTTC. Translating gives CASSPKETGRYEQYF.

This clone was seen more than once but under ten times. CDR3 nucleotides: TGTGCCAGCAGCAAGGGACAGGGGAGCACTGAAGCTTTCTTT. Its protein product is CASSKGQGSTEAFF. V usage is TRBV9 and J usage is TRBJ1-1; TRBD1 agrees at 10 bases. Unmatched junction bases numbered 4, after V lost 4 bases and J lost 4 bases. The germline gives CDR1 SGDLS, CDR2 YYNGEE. There are 14 residues in the CDR3. The whole variable domain, remainder taken from reference TRBV9 and TRBJ1-1, is DSGVTQTPKHLITATGQRVTLRCSPRSGDLSVYWYQQSLDQGLQFLIQYYNGEERAKGNILERFSAQQFPDLHSELNLSSLELGDSALYFCASSKGQGSTEAFFGQGTRLTVV.

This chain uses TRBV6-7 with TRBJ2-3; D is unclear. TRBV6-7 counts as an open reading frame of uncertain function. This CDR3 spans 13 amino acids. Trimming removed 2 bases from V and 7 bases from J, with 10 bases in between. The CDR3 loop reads CASSYLVSNTQYF. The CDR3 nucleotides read TGTGCCAGCAGTTACCTGGTTAGCAATACGCAGTATTTT.

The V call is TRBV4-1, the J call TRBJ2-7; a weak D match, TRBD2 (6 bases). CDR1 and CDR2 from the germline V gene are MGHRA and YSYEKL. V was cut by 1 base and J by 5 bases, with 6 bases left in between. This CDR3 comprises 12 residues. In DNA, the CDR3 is TGCGCCAGCAGCCAAGGGGGGGACGAGCAGTACTTC. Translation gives CASSQGGDEQYF.

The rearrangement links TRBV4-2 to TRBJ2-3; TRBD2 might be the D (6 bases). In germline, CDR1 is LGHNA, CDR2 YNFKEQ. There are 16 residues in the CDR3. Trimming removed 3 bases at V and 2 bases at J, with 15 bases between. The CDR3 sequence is CASSQAPAGITDTQYF. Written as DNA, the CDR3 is TGTGCCAGCAGCCAGGCCCCGGCGGGGATCACAGATACGCAGTATTTT.

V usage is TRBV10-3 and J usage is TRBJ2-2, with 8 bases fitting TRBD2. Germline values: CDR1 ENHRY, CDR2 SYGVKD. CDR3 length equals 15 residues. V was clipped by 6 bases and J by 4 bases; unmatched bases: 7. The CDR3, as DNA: TGTGCCATCAGCGCACCTAGCGGGTCCACCGGGGAGCTGTTTTTT. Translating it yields CAISAPSGSTGELFF.

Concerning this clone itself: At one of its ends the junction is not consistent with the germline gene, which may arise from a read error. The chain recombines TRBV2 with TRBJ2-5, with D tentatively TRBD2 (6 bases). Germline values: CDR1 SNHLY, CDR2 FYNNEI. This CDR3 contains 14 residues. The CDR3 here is CASIYGRTQEPQYF. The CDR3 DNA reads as TGTGCCAGCATCTACGGGAGAACCCAAGAGCCCCAGTACTTC. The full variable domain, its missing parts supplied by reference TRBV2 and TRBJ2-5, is EPEVTQTPSHQVTQMGQEVILRCVPISNHLYFYWYRQILGQKVEFLVSFYNNEISEKSEIFDDQFSVERPDGSNFTLKIRSTKLEDSAMYFCASIYGRTQEPQYFGPGTRLLVL.

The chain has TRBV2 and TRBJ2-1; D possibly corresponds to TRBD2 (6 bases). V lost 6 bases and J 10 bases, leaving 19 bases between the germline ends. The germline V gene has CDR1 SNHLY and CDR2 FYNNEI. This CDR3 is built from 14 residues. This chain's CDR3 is CASRLTTSRVEQFF. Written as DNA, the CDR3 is TGTGCCAGCAGGTTGACTACTAGCAGGGTAGAGCAGTTCTTC.